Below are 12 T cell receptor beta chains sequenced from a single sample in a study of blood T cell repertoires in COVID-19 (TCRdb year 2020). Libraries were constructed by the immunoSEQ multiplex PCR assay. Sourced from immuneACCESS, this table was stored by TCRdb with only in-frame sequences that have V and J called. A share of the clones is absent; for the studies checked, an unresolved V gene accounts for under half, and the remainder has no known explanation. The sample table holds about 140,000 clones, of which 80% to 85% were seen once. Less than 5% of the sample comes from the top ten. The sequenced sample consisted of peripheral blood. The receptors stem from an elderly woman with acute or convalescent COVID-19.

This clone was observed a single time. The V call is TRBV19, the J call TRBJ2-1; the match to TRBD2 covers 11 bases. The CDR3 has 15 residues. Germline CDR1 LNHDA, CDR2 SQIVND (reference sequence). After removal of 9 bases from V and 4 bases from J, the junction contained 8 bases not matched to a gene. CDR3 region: CASAPGLADYNEQFF. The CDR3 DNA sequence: TGTGCCAGCGCCCCGGGACTAGCGGATTACAATGAGCAGTTCTTC.

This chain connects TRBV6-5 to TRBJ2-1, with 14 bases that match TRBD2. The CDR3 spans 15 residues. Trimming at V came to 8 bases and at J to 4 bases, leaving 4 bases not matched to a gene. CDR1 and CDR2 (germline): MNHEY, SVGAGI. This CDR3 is CASYGLAGGYNEQFF. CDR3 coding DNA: TGTGCCAGCTATGGACTAGCGGGAGGATACAATGAGCAGTTCTTC.

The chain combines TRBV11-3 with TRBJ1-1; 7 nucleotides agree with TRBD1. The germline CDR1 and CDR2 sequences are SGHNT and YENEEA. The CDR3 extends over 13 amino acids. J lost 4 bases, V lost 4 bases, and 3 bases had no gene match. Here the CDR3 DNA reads TGTGCCAGCAGCTCTCAGGGGGGCACTGAAGCTTTCTTT. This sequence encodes CASSSQGGTEAFF.

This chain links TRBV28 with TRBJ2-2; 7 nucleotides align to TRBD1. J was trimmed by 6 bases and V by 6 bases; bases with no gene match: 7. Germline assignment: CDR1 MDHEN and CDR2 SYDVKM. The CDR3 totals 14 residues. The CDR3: CASRTGLISGELFF. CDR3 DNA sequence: TGTGCCAGCAGGACAGGGCTAATTTCCGGGGAGCTGTTTTTT.

CDR3 amino acids: CASSLARGRDFSEQYF. The CDR3 DNA sequence: TGTGCCAGCAGCTTAGCCCGTGGCAGGGATTTCAGCGAGCAGTACTTC. The chain employs TRBV11-2 and TRBJ2-7; TRBD1 might be the D (5 bases). This CDR3 has 16 amino acids. The V end was cut by 1 base, the J end by 6 bases, with 19 bases between. CDR1 SGHAT and CDR2 FQNNGV come from the germline V gene. The full variable domain, completed using reference TRBV11-2 and TRBJ2-7, is EAGVAQSPRYKIIEKRQSVAFWCNPISGHATLYWYQQILGQGPKLLIQFQNNGVVDDSQLPKDRFSAERLKGVDSTLKIQPAKLEDSAVYLCASSLARGRDFSEQYFGPGTRLTVT.

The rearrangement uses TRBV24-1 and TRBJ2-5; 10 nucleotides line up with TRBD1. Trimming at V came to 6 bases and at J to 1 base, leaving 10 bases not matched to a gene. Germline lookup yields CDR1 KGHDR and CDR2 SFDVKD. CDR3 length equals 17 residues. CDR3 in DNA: TGTGCCACCAGTTTGGGACAGGGGTGGGGGGGCCAAGAGACCCAGTACTTC. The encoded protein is CATSLGQGWGGQETQYF.

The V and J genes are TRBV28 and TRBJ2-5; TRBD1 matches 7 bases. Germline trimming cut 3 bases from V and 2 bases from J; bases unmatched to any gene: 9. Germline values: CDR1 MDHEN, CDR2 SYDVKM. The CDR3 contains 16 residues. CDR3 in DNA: TGTGCCAGCAGTTTGGGGCAGGGGGTATTGCAAGAGACCCAGTACTTC. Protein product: CASSLGQGVLQETQYF. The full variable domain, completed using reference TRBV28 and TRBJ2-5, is DVKVTQSSRYLVKRTGEKVFLECVQDMDHENMFWYRQDPGLGLRLIYFSYDVKMKEKGDIPEGYSVSREKKERFSLILESASTNQTSMYLCASSLGQGVLQETQYFGPGTRLLVL.

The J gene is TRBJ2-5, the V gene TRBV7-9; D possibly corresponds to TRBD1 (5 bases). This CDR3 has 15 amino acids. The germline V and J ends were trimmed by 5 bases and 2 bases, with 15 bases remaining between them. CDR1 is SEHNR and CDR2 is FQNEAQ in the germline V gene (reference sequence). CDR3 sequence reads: CASSPSTAKQETQYF. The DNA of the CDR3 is TGTGCCAGCAGCCCGTCGACAGCCAAACAAGAGACCCAGTACTTC.

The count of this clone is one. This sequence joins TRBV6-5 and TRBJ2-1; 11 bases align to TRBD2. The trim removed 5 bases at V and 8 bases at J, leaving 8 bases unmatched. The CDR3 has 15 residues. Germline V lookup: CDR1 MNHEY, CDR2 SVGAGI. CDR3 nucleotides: TGTGCCAGCAGTCAACTAGCGGGGGATAGGCATGAGCAGTTCTTC. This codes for CASSQLAGDRHEQFF.

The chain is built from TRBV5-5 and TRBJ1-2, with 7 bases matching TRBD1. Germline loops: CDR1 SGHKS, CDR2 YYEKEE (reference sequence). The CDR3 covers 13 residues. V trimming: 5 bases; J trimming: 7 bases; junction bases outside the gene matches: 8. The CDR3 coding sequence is TGTGCCAGCAGTGGGGACAGCTATGTTGGCTACACCTTC. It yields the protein CASSGDSYVGYTF.

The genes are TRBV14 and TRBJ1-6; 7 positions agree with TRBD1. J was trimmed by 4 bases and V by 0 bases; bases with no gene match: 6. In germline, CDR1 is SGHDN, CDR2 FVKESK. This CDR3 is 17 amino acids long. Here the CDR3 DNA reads TGTGCCAGCAGCCAAGAAGGTGGGACAGCTTATAATTCACCCCTCCACTTT. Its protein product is CASSQEGGTAYNSPLHF.

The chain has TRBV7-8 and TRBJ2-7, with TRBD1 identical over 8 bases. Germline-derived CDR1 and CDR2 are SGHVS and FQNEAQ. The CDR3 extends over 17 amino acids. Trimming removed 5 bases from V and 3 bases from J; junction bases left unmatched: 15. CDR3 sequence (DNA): TGTGCCAGCAGCACACTAACAGGGGGATCTTTGTACTACGAGCAGTACTTC. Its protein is CASSTLTGGSLYYEQYF.